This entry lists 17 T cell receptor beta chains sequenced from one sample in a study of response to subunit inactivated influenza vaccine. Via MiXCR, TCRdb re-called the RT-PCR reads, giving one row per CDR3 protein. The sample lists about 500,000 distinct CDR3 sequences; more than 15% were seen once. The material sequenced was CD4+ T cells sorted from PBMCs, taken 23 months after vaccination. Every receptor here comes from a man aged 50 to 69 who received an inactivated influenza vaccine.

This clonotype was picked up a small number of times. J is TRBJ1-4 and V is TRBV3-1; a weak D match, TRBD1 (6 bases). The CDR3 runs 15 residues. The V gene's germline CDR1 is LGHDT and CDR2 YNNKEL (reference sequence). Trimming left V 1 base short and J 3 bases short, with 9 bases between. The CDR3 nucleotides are TGTGCCAGCAGCCAAGTCCGGGGGCCTAATGAAAAACTGTTTTTT. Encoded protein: CASSQVRGPNEKLFF.

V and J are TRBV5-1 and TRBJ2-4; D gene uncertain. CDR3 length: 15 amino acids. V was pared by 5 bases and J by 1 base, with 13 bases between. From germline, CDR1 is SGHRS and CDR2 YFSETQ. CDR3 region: CASRPTVRAKNIQYF. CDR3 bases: TGCGCCAGCAGGCCAACGGTCAGGGCCAAAAACATTCAGTACTTC.

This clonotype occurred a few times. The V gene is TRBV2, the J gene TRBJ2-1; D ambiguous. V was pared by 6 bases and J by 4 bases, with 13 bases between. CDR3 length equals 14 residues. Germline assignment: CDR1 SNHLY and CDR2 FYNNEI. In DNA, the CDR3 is TGTGCCAGCAGCCTACTCAATCTATACAATGAGCAGTTCTTC. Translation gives CASSLLNLYNEQFF.

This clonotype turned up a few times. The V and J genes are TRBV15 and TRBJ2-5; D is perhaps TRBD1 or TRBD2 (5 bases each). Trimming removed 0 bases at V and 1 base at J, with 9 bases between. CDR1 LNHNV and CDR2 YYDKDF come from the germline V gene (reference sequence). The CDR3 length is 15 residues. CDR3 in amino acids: CATSRDRGTQETQYF. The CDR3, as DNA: TGTGCCACCAGCAGAGATCGAGGGACCCAAGAGACCCAGTACTTC.

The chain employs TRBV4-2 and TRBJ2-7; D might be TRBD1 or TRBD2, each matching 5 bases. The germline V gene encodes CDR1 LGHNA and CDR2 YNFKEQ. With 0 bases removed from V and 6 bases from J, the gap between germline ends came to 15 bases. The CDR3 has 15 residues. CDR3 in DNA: TGTGCCAGCAGCCAAGAGGGGGTGGCCGGGTTCGAGCAGTACTTC. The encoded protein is CASSQEGVAGFEQYF.

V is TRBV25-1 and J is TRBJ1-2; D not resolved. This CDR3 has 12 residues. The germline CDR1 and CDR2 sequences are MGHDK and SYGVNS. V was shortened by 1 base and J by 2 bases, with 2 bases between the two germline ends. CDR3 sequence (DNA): TGTGCCAGCAGTGAATTCAACTATGGCTACACCTTC. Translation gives CASSEFNYGYTF.

The CDR3 nucleotides read TGTGCCAGCAGCTTAAGTGGGAGGGAAGCTTTCTTT. This translates into CASSLSGREAFF. The V call is TRBV7-8, the J call TRBJ1-1; D is undetermined. The germline gives CDR1 SGHVS, CDR2 FQNEAQ. This CDR3 contains 12 residues. The germline V and J ends were trimmed by 2 bases and 8 bases, with 9 bases remaining between them.

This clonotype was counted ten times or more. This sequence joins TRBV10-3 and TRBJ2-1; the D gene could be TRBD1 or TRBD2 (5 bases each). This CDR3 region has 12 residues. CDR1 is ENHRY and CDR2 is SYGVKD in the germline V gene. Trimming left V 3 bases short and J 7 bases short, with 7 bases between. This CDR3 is CAISDRENEQFF. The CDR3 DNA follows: TGTGCCATCAGTGACAGGGAGAATGAGCAGTTCTTC.

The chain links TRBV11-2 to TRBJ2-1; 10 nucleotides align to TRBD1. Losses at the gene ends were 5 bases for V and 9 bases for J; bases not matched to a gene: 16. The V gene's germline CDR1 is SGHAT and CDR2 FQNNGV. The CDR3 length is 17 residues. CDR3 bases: TGTGCCAGCAGCACCCCCGGTAGGGGACAGGGGCGCCGTGAGCAGTTCTTC. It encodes CASSTPGRGQGRREQFF.

The CDR3 sequence: CASSQAGGQNTEAFF. In DNA form, the CDR3 reads TGCGCCAGCAGCCAAGCCGGGGGGCAGAACACTGAAGCTTTCTTT. The chain joins TRBV4-3 to TRBJ1-1, with D perhaps TRBD1 (6 bases). The V gene lost 1 base and the J gene lost 1 base, with 10 bases spanning the gap. There are 15 residues in the CDR3. The germline V gene encodes CDR1 LGHNA and CDR2 YSLEER.

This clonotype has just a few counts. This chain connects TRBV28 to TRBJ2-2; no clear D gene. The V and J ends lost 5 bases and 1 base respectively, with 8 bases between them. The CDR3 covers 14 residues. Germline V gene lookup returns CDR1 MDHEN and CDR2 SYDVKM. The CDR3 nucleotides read TGTGCCAGCAGTACCCCGGGGAACACCGGGGAGCTGTTTTTT. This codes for CASSTPGNTGELFF.

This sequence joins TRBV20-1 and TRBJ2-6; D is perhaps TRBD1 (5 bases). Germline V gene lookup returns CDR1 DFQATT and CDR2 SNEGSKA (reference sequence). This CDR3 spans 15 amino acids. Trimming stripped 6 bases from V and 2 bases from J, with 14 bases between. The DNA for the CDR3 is TGCAGTGCCATCGCCCAGGGTCCTGGGGCCAACGTCCTGACTTTC. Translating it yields CSAIAQGPGANVLTF.

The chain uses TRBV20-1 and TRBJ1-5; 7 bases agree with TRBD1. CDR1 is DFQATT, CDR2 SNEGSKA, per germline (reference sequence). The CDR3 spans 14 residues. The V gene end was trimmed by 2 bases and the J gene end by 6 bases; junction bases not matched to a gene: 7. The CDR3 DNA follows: TGCAGTGCTAGAAAAGGGGGCGTTAGTCAGCCCCAGCATTTT. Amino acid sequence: CSARKGGVSQPQHF.

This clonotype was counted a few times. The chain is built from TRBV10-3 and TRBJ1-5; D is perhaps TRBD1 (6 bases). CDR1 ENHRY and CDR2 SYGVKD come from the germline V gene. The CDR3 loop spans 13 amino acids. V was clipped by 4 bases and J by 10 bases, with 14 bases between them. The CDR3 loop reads CAISGQAEPPQHF. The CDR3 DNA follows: TGTGCCATCAGTGGACAGGCCGAGCCCCCCCAGCATTTT.

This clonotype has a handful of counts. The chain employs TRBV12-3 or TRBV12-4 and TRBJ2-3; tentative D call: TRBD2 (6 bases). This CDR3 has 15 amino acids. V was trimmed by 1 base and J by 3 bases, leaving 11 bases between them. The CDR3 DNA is TGTGCCAGCAGTTTAGGGTTTGGGGGGACAGATACGCAGTATTTT. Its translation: CASSLGFGGTDTQYF.

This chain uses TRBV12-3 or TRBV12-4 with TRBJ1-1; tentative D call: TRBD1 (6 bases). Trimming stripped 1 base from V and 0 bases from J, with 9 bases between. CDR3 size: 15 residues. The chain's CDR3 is CASSLDTGMNTEAFF. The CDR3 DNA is TGTGCCAGCAGTTTAGACACAGGGATGAACACTGAAGCTTTCTTT.

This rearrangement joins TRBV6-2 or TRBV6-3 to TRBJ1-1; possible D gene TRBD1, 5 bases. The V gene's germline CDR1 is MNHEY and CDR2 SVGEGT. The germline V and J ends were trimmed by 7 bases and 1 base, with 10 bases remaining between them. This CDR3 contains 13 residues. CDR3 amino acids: CASTGGGNTEAFF. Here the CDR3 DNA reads TGTGCCAGCACCGGGGGGGGGAACACTGAAGCTTTCTTT.